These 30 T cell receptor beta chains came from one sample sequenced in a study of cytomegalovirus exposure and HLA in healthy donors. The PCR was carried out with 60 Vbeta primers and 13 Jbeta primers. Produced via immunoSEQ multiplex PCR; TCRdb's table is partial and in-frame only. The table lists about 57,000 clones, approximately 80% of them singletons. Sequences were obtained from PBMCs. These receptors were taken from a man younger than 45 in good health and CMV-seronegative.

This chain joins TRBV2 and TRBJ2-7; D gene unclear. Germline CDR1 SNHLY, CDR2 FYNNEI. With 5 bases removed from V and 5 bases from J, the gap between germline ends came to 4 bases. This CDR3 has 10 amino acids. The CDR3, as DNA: TGTGCCAGCAGTCTCCACGAGCAGTACTTC. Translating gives CASSLHEQYF.

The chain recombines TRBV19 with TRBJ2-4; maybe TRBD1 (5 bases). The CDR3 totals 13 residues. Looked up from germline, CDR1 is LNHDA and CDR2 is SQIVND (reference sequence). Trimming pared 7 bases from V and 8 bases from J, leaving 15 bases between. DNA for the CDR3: TGTGCCAGTACCTTGGGGCAGGGTCACATTCAGTACTTC. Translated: CASTLGQGHIQYF.

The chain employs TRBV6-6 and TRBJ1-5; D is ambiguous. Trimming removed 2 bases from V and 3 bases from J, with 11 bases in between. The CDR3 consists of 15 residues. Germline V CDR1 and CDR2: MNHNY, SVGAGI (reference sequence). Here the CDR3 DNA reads TGTGCCAGCAGTTACGGTGAGAGTCCCAATCAGCCCCAGCATTTT. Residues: CASSYGESPNQPQHF.

The CDR3 reads CASTLYQGTGELFF. As DNA, the CDR3 is TGTGCCAGCACCCTATATCAGGGAACCGGGGAGCTGTTTTTT. The J gene is TRBJ2-2, the V gene TRBV7-2; TRBD1 is a possible D gene (5 bases). Trimming took off 7 bases at V and 5 bases at J, with 14 bases between the two ends. From germline, CDR1 is SGHTA and CDR2 FQGNSA. The CDR3 has 14 amino acids.

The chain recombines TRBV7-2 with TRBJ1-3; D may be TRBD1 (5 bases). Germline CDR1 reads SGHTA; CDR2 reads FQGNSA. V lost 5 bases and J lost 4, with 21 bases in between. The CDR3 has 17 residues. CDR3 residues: CASSRGGAPRGGNTIYF. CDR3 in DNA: TGTGCCAGCAGCCGGGGGGGAGCGCCGAGAGGAGGAAACACCATATATTTT.

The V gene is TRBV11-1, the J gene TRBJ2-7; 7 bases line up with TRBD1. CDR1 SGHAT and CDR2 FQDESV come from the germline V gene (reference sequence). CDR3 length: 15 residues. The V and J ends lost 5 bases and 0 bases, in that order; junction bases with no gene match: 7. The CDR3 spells CASSQRDSSSYEQYF. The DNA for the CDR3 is TGTGCCAGCAGCCAGAGGGACAGCAGCTCCTACGAGCAGTACTTC. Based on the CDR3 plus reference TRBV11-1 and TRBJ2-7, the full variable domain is EAEVAQSPRYKITEKSQAVAFWCDPISGHATLYWYRQILGQGPELLVQFQDESVVDDSQLPKDRFSAERLKGVDSTLKIQPAELGDSAMYLCASSQRDSSSYEQYFGPGTRLTVT.

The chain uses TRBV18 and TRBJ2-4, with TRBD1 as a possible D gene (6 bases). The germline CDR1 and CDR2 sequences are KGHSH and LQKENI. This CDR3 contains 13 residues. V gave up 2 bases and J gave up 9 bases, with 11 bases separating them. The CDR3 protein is CASSPEGVGIQYF. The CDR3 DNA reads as TGTGCCAGCTCACCAGAGGGGGTGGGCATTCAGTACTTC. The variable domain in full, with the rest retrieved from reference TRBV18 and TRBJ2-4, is NAGVMQNPRHLVRRRGQEARLRCSPMKGHSHVYWYRQLPEEGLKFMVYLQKENIIDESGMPKERFSAEFPKEGPSILRIQQVVRGDSAAYFCASSPEGVGIQYFGAGTRLSVL.

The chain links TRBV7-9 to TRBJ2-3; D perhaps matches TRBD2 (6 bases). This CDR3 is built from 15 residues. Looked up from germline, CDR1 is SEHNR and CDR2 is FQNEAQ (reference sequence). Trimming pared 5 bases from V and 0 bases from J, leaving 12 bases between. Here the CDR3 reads CASSRGTPSTDTQYF. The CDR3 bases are TGTGCCAGCAGCCGCGGGACTCCTAGCACAGATACGCAGTATTTT.

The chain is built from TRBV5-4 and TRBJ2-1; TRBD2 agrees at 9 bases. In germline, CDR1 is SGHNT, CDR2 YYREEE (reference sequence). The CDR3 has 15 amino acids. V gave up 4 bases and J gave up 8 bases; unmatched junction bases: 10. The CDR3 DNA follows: TGTGCCAGCAGCCCCCTTGAAGCGGGGGGTGATGAGCAGTTCTTC. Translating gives CASSPLEAGGDEQFF.

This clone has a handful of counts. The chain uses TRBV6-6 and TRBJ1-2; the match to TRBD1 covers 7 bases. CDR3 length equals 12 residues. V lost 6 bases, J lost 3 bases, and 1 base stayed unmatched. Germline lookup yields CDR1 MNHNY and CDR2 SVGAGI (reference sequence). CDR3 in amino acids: CASRGTDYGYTF. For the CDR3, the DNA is TGTGCCAGCAGAGGGACAGACTATGGCTACACCTTC.

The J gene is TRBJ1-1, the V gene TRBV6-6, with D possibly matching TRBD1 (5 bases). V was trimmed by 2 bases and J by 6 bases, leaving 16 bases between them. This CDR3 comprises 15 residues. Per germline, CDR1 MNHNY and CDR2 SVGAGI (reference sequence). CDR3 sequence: CASSYTDRLEPEAFF. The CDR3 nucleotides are TGTGCCAGCAGTTACACCGACAGACTTGAACCTGAAGCTTTCTTT.

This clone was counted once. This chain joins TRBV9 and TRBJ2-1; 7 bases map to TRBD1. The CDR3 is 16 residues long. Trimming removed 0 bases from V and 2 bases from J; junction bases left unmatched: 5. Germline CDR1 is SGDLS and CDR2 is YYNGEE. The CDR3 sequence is CASSVAGQAAYNEQFF. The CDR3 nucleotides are TGTGCCAGCAGCGTAGCTGGACAGGCCGCCTACAATGAGCAGTTCTTC.

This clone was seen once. CDR3 loop: CASSLGTGVNSPLHF. Written as DNA, the CDR3 is TGTGCCAGCAGCTTAGGGACAGGTGTGAATTCACCCCTCCACTTT. The chain is built from TRBV7-6 and TRBJ1-6; the match to TRBD1 covers 7 bases. Germline V lookup: CDR1 SGHVS, CDR2 FNYEAQ. The CDR3 is made up of 15 amino acids. Germline trimming cut 1 base from V and 7 bases from J; bases unmatched to any gene: 4.

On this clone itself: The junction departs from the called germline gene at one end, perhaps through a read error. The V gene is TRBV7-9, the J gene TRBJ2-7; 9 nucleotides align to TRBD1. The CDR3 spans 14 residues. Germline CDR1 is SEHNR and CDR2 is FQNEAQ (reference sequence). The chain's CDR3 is CSSSKRQGDDEQYF. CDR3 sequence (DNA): TGTTCCAGCAGCAAAAGACAGGGGGACGACGAGCAGTACTTC. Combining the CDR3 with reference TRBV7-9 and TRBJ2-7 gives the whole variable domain DTGVSQNPRHKITKRGQNVTFRCDPISEHNRLYWYRQTLGQGPEFLTYFQNEAQLEKSRLLSDRFSAERPKGSFSTLEIQRTEQGDSAMYLCSSSKRQGDDEQYFGPGTRLTVT.

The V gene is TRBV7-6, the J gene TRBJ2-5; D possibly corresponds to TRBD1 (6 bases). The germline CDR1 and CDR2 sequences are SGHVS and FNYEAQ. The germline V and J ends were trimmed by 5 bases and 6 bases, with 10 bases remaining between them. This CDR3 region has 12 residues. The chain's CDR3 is CASSQDSQTQYF. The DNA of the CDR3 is TGTGCCAGCAGCCAGGACAGCCAGACCCAGTACTTC.

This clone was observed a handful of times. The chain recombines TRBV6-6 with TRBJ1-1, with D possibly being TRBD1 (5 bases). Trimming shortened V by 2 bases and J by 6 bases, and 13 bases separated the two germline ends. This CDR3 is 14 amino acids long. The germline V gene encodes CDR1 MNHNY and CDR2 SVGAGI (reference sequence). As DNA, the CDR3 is TGTGCCAGCAGTTACGGCTTTCAGGGCGCTGAAGCTTTCTTT. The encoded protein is CASSYGFQGAEAFF.

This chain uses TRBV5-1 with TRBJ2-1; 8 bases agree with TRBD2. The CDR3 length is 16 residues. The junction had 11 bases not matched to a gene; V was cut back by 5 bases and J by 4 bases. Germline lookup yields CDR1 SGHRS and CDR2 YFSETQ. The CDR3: CASSRAGDLFYNEQFF. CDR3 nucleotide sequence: TGCGCCAGCAGTCGAGCGGGGGACCTATTTTACAATGAGCAGTTCTTC.

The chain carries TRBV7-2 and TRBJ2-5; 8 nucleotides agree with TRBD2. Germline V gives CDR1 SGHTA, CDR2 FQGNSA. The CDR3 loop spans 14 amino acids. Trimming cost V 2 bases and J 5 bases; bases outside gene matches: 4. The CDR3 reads CASSLLSGIETQYF. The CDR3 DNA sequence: TGTGCCAGCAGCTTACTTAGCGGGATTGAGACCCAGTACTTC.

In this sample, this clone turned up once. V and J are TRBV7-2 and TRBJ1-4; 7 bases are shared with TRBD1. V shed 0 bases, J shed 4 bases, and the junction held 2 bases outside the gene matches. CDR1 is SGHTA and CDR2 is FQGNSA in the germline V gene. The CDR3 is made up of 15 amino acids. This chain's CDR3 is CASSLAQGGNEKLFF. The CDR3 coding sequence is TGTGCCAGCAGCTTAGCGCAGGGGGGTAATGAAAAACTGTTTTTT.

For the CDR3, the DNA is TGTGCCAGCAGTTTATCGCCGGGGAACACTGAAGCTTTCTTT. It encodes CASSLSPGNTEAFF. The chain links TRBV28 to TRBJ1-1; D gene unclear. Germline V CDR1 and CDR2: MDHEN, SYDVKM. The CDR3 length is 14 residues. V gave up 1 base and J gave up 1 base, with 7 bases separating them.

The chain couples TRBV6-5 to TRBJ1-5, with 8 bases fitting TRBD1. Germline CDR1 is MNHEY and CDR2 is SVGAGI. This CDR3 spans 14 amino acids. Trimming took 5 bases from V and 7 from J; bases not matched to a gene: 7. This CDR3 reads CASSPQGAGQPQHF. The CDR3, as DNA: TGTGCCAGCAGTCCGCAGGGGGCAGGCCAGCCCCAGCATTTT.

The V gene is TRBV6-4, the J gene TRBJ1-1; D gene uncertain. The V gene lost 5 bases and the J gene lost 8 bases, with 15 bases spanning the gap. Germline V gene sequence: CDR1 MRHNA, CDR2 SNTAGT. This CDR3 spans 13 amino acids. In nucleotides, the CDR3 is TGTGCCAGCAGTCCTAGTGTTTTAATGGAAGCTTTCTTT. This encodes CASSPSVLMEAFF.

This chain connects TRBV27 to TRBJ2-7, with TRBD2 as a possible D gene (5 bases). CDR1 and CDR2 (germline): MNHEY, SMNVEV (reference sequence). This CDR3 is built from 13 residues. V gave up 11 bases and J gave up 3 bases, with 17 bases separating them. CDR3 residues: CAASPFEGYEQYF. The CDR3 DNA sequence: TGTGCCGCCTCCCCTTTTGAGGGCTACGAGCAGTACTTC.

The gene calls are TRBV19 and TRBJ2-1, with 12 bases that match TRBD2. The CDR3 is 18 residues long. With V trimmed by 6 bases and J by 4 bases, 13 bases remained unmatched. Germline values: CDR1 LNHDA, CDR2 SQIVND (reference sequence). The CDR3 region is CASSLTIGLAGIYNEQFF. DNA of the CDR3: TGTGCCAGTAGCCTAACAATTGGACTAGCGGGGATATACAATGAGCAGTTCTTC.

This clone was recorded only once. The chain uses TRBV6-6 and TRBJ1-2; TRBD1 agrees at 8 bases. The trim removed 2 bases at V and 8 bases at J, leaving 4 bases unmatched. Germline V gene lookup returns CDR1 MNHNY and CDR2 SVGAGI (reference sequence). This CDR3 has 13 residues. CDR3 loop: CASSYPTGEGYTF. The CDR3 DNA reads TGTGCCAGCAGTTACCCGACAGGGGAGGGCTACACCTTC.

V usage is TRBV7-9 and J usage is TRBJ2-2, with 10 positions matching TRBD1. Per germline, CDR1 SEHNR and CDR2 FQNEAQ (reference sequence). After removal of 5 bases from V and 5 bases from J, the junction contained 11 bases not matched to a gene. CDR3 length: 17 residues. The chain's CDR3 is CASSLKRGQGRTGELFF. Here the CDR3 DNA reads TGTGCCAGCAGCCTCAAGAGGGGACAGGGGCGAACCGGGGAGCTGTTTTTT.

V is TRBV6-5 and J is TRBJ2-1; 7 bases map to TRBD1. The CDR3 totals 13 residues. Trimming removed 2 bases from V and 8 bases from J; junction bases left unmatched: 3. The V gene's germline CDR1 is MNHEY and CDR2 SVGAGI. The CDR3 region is CASSYRGQDEQFF. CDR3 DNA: TGTGCCAGCAGTTACAGGGGGCAAGATGAGCAGTTCTTC.

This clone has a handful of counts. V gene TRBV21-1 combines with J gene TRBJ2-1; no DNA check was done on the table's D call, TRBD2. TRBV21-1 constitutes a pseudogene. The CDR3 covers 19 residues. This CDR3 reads CASSKWASGRERHYNEQFF. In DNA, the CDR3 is TGTGCCAGCAGCAAATGGGCTAGCGGGAGGGAGAGGCACTACAATGAGCAGTTCTTC.

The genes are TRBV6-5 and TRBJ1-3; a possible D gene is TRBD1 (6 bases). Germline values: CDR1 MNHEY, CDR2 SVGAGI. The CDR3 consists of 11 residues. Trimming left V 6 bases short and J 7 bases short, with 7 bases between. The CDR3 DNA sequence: TGTGCCAGCAGCCAGGGGAACACCATATATTTT. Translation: CASSQGNTIYF.

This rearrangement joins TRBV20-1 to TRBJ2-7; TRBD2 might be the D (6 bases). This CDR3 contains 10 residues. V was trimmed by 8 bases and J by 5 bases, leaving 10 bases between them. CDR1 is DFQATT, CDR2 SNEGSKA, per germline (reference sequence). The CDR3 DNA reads TGCAGTCTCGGGGGTGACGAGCAGTACTTC. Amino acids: CSLGGDEQYF.